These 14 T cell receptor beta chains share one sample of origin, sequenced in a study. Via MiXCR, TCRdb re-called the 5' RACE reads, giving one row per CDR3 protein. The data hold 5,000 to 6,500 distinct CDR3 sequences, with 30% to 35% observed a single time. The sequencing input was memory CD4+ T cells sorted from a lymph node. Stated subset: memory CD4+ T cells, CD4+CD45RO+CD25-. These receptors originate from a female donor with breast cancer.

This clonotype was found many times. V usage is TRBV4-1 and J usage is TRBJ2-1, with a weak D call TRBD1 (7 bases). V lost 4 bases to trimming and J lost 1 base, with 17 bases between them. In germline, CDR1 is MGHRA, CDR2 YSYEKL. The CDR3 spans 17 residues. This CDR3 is CASSRQGLVISYNEQFF. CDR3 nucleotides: TGCGCCAGCAGCCGACAGGGACTCGTAATATCCTACAATGAGCAGTTCTTC.

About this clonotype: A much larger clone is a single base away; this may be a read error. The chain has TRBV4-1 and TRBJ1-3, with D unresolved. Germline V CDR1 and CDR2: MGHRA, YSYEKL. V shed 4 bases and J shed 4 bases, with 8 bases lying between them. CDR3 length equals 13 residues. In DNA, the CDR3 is TGCGCCAGCAGCCCCCCACGAGGAAACACCATATATTTT. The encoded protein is CASSPPRGNTIYF.

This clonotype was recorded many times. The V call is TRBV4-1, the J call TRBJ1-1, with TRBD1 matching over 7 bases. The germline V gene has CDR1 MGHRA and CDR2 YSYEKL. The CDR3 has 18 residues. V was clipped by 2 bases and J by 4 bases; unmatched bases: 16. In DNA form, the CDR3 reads TGCGCCAGCAGCCAACCGGGACAGCGCCTGAGGTCTGGCACTGAAGCTTTCTTT. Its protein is CASSQPGQRLRSGTEAFF.

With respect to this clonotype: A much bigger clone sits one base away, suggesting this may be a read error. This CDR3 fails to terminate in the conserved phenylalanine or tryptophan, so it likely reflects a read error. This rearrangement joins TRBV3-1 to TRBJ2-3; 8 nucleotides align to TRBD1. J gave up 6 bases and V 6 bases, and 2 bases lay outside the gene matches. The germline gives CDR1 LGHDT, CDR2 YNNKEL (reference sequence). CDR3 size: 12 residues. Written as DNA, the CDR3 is TGTGCCAGCAGACAGGGGGGTGATACGCAGTATTCT. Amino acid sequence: CASRQGGDTQYS.

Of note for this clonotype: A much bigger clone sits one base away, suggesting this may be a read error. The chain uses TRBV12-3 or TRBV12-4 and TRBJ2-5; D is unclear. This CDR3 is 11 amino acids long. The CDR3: CTSSRLETQYF. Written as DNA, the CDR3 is TGTACCAGCAGTAGACTCGAGACCCAGTACTTC.

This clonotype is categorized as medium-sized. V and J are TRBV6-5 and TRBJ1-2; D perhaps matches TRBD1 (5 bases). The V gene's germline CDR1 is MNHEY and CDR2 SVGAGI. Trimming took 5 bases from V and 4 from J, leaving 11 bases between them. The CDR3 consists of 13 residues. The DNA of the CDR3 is TGTGCCAGCAGTAAGGGACGGCTCTATGGCTACACCTTC. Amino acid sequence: CASSKGRLYGYTF.

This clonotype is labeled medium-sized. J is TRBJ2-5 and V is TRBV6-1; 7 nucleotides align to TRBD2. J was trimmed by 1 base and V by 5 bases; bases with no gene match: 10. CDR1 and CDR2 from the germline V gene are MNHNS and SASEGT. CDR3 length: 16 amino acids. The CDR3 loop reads CASSPTWGGFQETQYF. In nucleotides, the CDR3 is TGTGCCAGCAGTCCAACGTGGGGGGGGTTCCAAGAGACCCAGTACTTC.

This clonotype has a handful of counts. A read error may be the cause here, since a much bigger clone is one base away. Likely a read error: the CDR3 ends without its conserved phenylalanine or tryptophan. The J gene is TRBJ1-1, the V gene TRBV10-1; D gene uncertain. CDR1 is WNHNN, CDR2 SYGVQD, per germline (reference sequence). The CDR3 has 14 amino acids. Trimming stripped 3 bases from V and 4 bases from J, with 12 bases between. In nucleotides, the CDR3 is TGCGCCAGCAGTGACAAGGCCTGGGGCACTGAAGCTTTCCTT. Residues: CASSDKAWGTEAFL.

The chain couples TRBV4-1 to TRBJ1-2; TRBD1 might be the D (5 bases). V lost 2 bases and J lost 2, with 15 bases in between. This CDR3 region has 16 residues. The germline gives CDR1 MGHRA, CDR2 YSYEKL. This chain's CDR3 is CASSQSYRSRNYGYTF. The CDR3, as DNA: TGCGCCAGCAGCCAATCCTACAGGAGTCGCAACTATGGCTACACCTTC.

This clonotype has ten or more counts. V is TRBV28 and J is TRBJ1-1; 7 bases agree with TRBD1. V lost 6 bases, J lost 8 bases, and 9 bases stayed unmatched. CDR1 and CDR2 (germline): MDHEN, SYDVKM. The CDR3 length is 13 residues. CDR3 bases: TGTGCCAGCAGATTGTTGATACAGGGGGAAGCTTTCTTT. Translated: CASRLLIQGEAFF.

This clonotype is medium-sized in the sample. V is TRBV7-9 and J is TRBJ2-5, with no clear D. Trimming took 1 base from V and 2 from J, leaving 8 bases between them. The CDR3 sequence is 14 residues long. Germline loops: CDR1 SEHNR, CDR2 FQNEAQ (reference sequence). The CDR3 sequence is CASSLGSNQETQYF. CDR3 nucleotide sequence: TGTGCCAGCAGCTTAGGTTCCAATCAAGAGACCCAGTACTTC.

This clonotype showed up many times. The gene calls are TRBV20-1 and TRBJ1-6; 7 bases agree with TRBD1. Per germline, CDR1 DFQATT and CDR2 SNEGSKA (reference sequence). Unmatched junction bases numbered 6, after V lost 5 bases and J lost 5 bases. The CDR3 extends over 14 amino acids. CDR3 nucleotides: TGCAGTGCTCTTAGGGGGCTGGATAATTCACCCCTCCACTTT. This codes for CSALRGLDNSPLHF.

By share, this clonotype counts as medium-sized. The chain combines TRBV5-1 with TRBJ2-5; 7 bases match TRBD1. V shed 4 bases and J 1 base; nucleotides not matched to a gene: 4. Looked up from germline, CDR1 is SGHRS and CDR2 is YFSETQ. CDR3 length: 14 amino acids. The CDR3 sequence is CASSPGTAQETQYF. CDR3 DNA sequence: TGCGCCAGCAGCCCTGGGACAGCCCAAGAGACCCAGTACTTC.

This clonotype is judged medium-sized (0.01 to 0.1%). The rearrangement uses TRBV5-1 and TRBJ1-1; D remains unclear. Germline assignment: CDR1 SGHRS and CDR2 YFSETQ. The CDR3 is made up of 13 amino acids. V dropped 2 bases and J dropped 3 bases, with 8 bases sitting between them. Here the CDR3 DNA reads TGCGCCAGCAGCTTTCTCTACTACACTGAAGCTTTCTTT. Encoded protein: CASSFLYYTEAFF.